A single sample gave rise to the 17 T cell receptor beta chains below, sequenced in a study of blood T cell repertoires in COVID-19. Clones were read by immunoSEQ multiplex PCR, and TCRdb kept only the in-frame ones, dropping some. The top ten clones hold over 4.5% of a sample with about 130,000 clones, about 82% of them seen once. The sequencing input was peripheral blood. Receptors originate from a human donor in a cohort sampled during active COVID-19.

This chain joins TRBV5-1 and TRBJ2-5, with a tentative D call TRBD1 (6 bases). In germline, CDR1 is SGHRS, CDR2 YFSETQ. V was pared by 0 bases and J by 7 bases, with 13 bases between. There are 14 residues in the CDR3. CDR3 residues: CASSLGDKAGTQYF. CDR3 nucleotides: TGCGCCAGCAGCTTGGGGGACAAGGCGGGGACCCAGTACTTC.

The chain uses TRBV6-6 and TRBJ2-7; a possible D gene is TRBD1 (5 bases). V lost 2 bases and J 4 bases, leaving 18 bases between the germline ends. Germline CDR1 reads MNHNY; CDR2 reads SVGAGI (reference sequence). The CDR3 spans 16 residues. Here the CDR3 DNA reads TGTGCCAGCAGTTACCCCTTAAGTCAGGGTCCGTACGAGCAGTACTTC. Protein product: CASSYPLSQGPYEQYF.

The CDR3 bases are TGTGCCAGCAGTTTAGTGGCTCAGCCCCAGCATTTT. It codes for CASSLVAQPQHF. The rearrangement uses TRBV28 and TRBJ1-5; D is uncertain. CDR3 length: 12 residues. With 2 bases removed from V and 6 bases from J, the gap between germline ends came to 5 bases. Germline V gene sequence: CDR1 MDHEN, CDR2 SYDVKM.

The J gene is TRBJ2-7, the V gene TRBV6-6; D not certain. The CDR3 contains 13 residues. V was cut by 0 bases and J by 5 bases, with 8 bases left in between. The germline CDR1 and CDR2 sequences are MNHNY and SVGAGI (reference sequence). The CDR3 DNA follows: TGTGCCAGCAGTTACTCCGCGGATAACGAGCAGTACTTC. Protein sequence: CASSYSADNEQYF.

This sequence joins TRBV29-1 and TRBJ2-3; D perhaps matches TRBD1 (5 bases). The CDR3 consists of 14 residues. Germline loops: CDR1 SQVTM, CDR2 ANQGSEA. The germline V and J ends were trimmed by 5 bases and 0 bases, with 12 bases remaining between them. This CDR3 reads CSVMVTASTDTQYF. The CDR3 DNA is TGCAGCGTTATGGTGACAGCCAGCACAGATACGCAGTATTTT.

The chain combines TRBV2 with TRBJ1-5, with D unresolved. Germline values: CDR1 SNHLY, CDR2 FYNNEI. The CDR3 has 13 amino acids. V lost 6 bases and J lost 2, with 8 bases in between. CDR3 residues: CASRGERNQPQHF. Here the CDR3 DNA reads TGTGCCAGCAGGGGAGAGCGCAATCAGCCCCAGCATTTT.

The chain links TRBV12-3 or TRBV12-4 to TRBJ1-2; TRBD1 aligns across 10 bases. The CDR3 totals 13 residues. J was trimmed by 8 bases and V by 6 bases; bases with no gene match: 6. CDR3 in DNA: TGTGCCAGCAGGACAGGACAGGGGGAGGGCTACACCTTC. Translation gives CASRTGQGEGYTF.

J is TRBJ2-2 and V is TRBV28, with 8 bases aligning to TRBD2. The V gene's germline CDR1 is MDHEN and CDR2 SYDVKM. The CDR3 length is 12 residues. The junction had 1 base not matched to a gene; V was cut back by 6 bases and J by 7 bases. CDR3 in DNA: TGTGCCAGCAGCGGGAGGGTCGGGGAGCTGTTTTTT. Amino acid sequence: CASSGRVGELFF.

This clone turned up a few times. The chain couples TRBV3-1 (or the pseudogene TRBV3-2) to TRBJ2-7; 8 nucleotides align to TRBD2. The CDR3 runs to 14 residues. Germline V gives CDR1 LGHDT, CDR2 YNNKEL (reference sequence). V dropped 5 bases and J dropped 4; count of bases not matched to a gene: 7. CDR3 residues: CASSYGAGGYEQYF. DNA of the CDR3: TGTGCCAGCAGCTACGGGGCGGGAGGATACGAGCAGTACTTC.

The table lists this clone with a count of one. The chain uses TRBV27 and TRBJ2-2; 8 bases are a match to TRBD2. This CDR3 contains 16 residues. Germline V gives CDR1 MNHEY, CDR2 SMNVEV (reference sequence). V was clipped by 7 bases and J by 7 bases; unmatched bases: 14. CDR3: CASTPSGTRGSGELFF. The CDR3 DNA sequence: TGTGCCAGCACCCCGTCCGGGACTAGAGGAAGCGGGGAGCTGTTTTTT.

In its sample, this clone was seen a few times. V usage is TRBV9 and J usage is TRBJ1-1; TRBD1 is a possible D gene (6 bases). Germline CDR1 SGDLS, CDR2 YYNGEE. The V and J ends lost 3 bases and 4 bases respectively, with 16 bases between them. CDR3 length: 15 residues. The CDR3 sequence is CASSATQGSATEAFF. CDR3 coding DNA: TGTGCCAGCAGCGCCACACAGGGATCGGCCACTGAAGCTTTCTTT.

This clone was picked up a small number of times. The chain uses TRBV12-3 or TRBV12-4 and TRBJ2-7; D remains unclear. This CDR3 has 13 residues. V dropped 6 bases and J dropped 3 bases, with 12 bases sitting between them. The DNA of the CDR3 is TGTGCCAGCAGCCACGATAGCCTCTACGAGCAGTACTTC. Translation: CASSHDSLYEQYF.

The V gene is TRBV7-9, the J gene TRBJ1-1; D not resolved. The germline V gene has CDR1 SEHNR and CDR2 FQNEAQ (reference sequence). The CDR3 is made up of 11 amino acids. Trimming took 6 bases from V and 4 from J, leaving 6 bases between them. The CDR3 DNA follows: TGTGCCAGCAGACCTATCACTGAAGCTTTCTTT. This gives the protein CASRPITEAFF.

The chain links TRBV7-2 to TRBJ2-1, with no clear D. V was pared by 5 bases and J by 10 bases, with 18 bases between. Germline assignment: CDR1 SGHTA and CDR2 FQGNSA. The CDR3 is 14 residues long. The CDR3 DNA sequence: TGTGCCAGCAGCCCTCGTCGACTGAGGTACGAGCAGTTCTTC. Its protein product is CASSPRRLRYEQFF.

This chain links TRBV6-5 with TRBJ1-1; D perhaps matches TRBD1 (5 bases). The V end lost 5 bases, the J end lost 3 bases, and 13 bases lay between the germline ends. Germline V gives CDR1 MNHEY, CDR2 SVGAGI. CDR3 length: 14 amino acids. DNA for the CDR3: TGTGCCAGCAGTCGCAGGGAGGCGGACACTGAAGCTTTCTTT. It codes for CASSRREADTEAFF.

The chain has TRBV2 and TRBJ2-1; 8 bases line up with TRBD2. Germline V gene sequence: CDR1 SNHLY, CDR2 FYNNEI. Unmatched junction bases numbered 6, after V lost 1 base and J lost 7 bases. The CDR3 totals 15 residues. The CDR3 here is CASSEGGLAGNEQFF. The CDR3 DNA is TGTGCCAGCAGTGAAGGTGGGCTAGCGGGTAATGAGCAGTTCTTC.

The chain is built from TRBV5-1 and TRBJ2-5, with no clear D. Germline V gene sequence: CDR1 SGHRS, CDR2 YFSETQ. This CDR3 contains 16 residues. Trimming shortened V by 0 bases and J by 0 bases, and 12 bases separated the two germline ends. The CDR3: CASSLGIQWYQETQYF. Written as DNA, the CDR3 is TGCGCCAGCAGCTTGGGAATTCAGTGGTACCAAGAGACCCAGTACTTC.